This T cell receptor (beta chain) was profiled in a study of T cell responses to AZD1222 COVID-19 vaccine (dated by TCRdb to the early 2020s). Study-wide context: A total of around 240 trial participants underwent TCR sequencing, of whom roughly 210 received two doses of AZD1222 and some 25 received two doses of the MenACWY control vaccine. Trial participants were enrolled into age subgroups of 18-55, 56-69 and 70-plus years, which contained approximately 150, 30 and 60 TCR-sequenced participants, respectively. Results the study describes overall, beyond this receptor: Epitopes outside the regions mutated in the B.1.351 and B.1.1.7 variants were reportedly recognized by nearly half of the unique spike-specific TCRs. Most participants were white British and females outnumbered males, and the authors suggested that clonal diversity may have been underestimated. The whole spike protein was spanned by vaccine-associated CD4 TCRs, and dominant responses were seen in regions 160-218 and 743-854. No day 14 peak-response samples were available, so repertoires were characterized only after the peak T cell response. Conclusions about previously exposed vaccinees are limited, since just 6 or 7 AZD1222 recipients were seropositive for SARS-CoV-2 at baseline. After two AZD1222 doses, spike-specific TCR breadth and depth were significantly higher than at day 0 and than in MenACWY recipients. In the small 56-69-year group, the increase in depth fell short of significance, most likely because of low power.

CDR1 and CDR2, looked up from the germline V gene, are KGHSH and LQKENI. Deletion took 1 base off V and 5 bases off J, with a span of 2 bases between the germline ends. From the cysteine through the phenylalanine, the CDR3 covers 12 amino acids. Left in the record is the CDR3 DNA by itself, 36 bases read in frame from the first base. The CDR3 regions of human TCRbeta chains were analyzed by immunosequencing. In the source study's methods: Repertoire TCRs were checked for matches against a reference library of SARS-CoV-2-specific TCRs that had been generated using the MIRA antigen-specificity platform. Breadth was defined as the fraction of unique TCRs that were SARS-CoV-2-associated. Depth was defined as the fraction of total T cells that were SARS-CoV-2-associated. Each spike-specific TCR was assigned to its reactive spike region and to a CD4 or CD8 class using the MIRA data. Log10-transformed breadth and depth values were compared by one-way ANOVA with Sidak's multiple comparisons tests. TCRdb's version of the immuneACCESS table is confined to in-frame rearrangements and falls short of the full clone set. An unresolved V gene accounts for under half of the shortfall where checked; the remainder is of unknown origin. V and J calls and clone size are those listed in that table; D and trimming were worked out from the DNA. The sample table records approximately 130,000 clones; roughly nine tenths of these occur just once. The ten most abundant clones make up about 9.9% of the sample.

This clone was seen a single time. The antigen it binds to is not known. Per-nucleotide qualities are absent, and no much larger clonotype sits a single base away. The sample's time point label, in plain terms: about 28 days (+/-7) after the second vaccine dose. AZD1222 recipients whose second dose came at about 4 weeks and those whose second dose came at about 12 weeks were combined into one group, since spike-specific TCR depth and breadth did not differ between the two schedules. Samples from vaccinated people were obtained from the UK trials COV001 and COV002, which included a single-blind randomized controlled phase 2/3 trial of AZD1222 (ChAdOx1 nCoV-19) in healthy adults. Trial participant PBMC samples were collected at day 0 and day 28 after the second dose for TCRbeta chain sequencing.

The sequence came from an adult who received the AZD1222 COVID-19 vaccine. The chain is encoded by TRBV18 joined to TRBJ1-4; there is no confident call for the D gene. This material consisted of peripheral blood, taken 28 days after the second AZD1222 dose. The sequenced DNA is TGTGCCAGCTCACCACGGAATGAAAAACTGTTTTTT. The resulting protein is CASSPRNEKLFF.